This entry describes one T cell receptor beta chain. V was shortened by 7 bases and J by 2 bases, with 14 bases between the two germline ends. Germline V CDR1 and CDR2: SQVTM, ANQGSEA. There are 13 residues in the CDR3. This entry comes from a study of blood T cell repertoires in COVID-19. Repertoires were generated with immunoSEQ multiplex PCR, while TCRdb's copy carries only in-frame clones and drops some. Among about 300,000 clones, 65% to 90% were seen once, and the ten largest hold about 4%. Sequenced: PBMCs or T cells enriched from blood (not recorded which). This TCR derives from a young man who had recovered from COVID-19. The chain combines TRBV29-1 with TRBJ2-5; D gene ambiguous. Written as DNA, the CDR3 is TGCAGCGCTACCCTCGCAGATCAAGAGACCCAGTACTTC. Encoded protein: CSATLADQETQYF.